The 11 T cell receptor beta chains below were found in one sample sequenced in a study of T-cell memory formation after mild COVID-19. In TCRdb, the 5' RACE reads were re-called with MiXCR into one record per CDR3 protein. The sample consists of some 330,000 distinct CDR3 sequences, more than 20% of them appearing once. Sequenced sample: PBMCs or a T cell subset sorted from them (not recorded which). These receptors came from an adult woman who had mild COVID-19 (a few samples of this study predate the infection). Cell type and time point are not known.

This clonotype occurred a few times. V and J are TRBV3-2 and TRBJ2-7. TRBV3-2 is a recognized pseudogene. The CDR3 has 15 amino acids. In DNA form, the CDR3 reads TGTGCCAGCAGCCAAGAAAGGGTATTTGGCTACGAGCAGTACTTC. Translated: CASSQERVFGYEQYF.

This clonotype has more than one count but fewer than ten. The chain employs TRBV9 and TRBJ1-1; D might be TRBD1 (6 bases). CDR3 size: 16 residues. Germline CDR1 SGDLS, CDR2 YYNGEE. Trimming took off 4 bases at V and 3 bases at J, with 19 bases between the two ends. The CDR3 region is CASSREAGAVDTEAFF. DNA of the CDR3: TGTGCCAGCAGCCGAGAGGCAGGGGCAGTCGACACTGAAGCTTTCTTT.

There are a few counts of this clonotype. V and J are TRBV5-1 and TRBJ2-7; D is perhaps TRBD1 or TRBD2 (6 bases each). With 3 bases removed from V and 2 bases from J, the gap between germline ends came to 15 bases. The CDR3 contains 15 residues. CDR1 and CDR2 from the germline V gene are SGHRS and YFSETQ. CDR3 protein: CASSSWGGTTYEQYF. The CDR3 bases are TGCGCCAGCAGCTCGTGGGGCGGGACAACCTACGAGCAGTACTTC.

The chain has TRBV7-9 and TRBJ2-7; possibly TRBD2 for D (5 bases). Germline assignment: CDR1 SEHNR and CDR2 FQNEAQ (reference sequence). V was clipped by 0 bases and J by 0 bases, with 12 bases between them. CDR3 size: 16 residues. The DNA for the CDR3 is TGTGCCAGCAGCTTAGCGAGCGGTATGAGCTCCTACGAGCAGTACTTC. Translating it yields CASSLASGMSSYEQYF.

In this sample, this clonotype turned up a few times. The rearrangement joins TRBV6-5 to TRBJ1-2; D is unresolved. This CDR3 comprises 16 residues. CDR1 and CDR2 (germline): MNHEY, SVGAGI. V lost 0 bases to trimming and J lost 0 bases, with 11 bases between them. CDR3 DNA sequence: TGTGCCAGCAGTTACTCAAAGTTGGGCTCTAACTATGGCTACACCTTC. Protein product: CASSYSKLGSNYGYTF.

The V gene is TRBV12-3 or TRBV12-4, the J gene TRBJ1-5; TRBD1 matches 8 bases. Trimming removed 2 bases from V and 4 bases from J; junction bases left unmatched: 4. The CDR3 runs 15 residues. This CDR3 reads CASSLLWTGNQPQHF. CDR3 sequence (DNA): TGTGCCAGCAGTTTACTGTGGACAGGGAATCAGCCCCAGCATTTT.

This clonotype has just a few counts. DNA of the CDR3: TGTGCCAGCAGCCACGGGACTAGCCGGCGCGAGCAGTACTTC. It is translated as CASSHGTSRREQYF. This chain uses TRBV3-1 with TRBJ2-7, with 9 bases matching TRBD2. V shed 3 bases, J shed 6 bases, and the junction held 6 bases outside the gene matches. The CDR3 has 14 residues. Germline-derived CDR1 and CDR2 are LGHDT and YNNKEL (reference sequence).

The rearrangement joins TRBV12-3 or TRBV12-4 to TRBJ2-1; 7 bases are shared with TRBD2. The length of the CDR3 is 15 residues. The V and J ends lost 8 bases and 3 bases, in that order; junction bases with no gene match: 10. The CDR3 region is CASATLAARYNEQFF. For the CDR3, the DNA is TGTGCCAGCGCGACTCTAGCGGCCCGCTACAATGAGCAGTTCTTC.

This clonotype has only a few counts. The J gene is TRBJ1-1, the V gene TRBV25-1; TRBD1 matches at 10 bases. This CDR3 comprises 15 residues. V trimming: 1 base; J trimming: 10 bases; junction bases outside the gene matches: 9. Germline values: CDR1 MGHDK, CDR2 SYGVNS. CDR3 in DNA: TGTGCCAGCAGTGAATCCGGGACAGGGGATCGGGGAGCTTTCTTT. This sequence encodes CASSESGTGDRGAFF.

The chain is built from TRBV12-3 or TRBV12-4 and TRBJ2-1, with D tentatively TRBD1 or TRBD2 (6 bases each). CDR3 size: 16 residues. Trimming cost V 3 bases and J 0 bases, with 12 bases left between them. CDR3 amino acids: CASSFPGASSYNEQFF. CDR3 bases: TGTGCCAGCAGTTTCCCGGGGGCGAGCTCCTACAATGAGCAGTTCTTC.

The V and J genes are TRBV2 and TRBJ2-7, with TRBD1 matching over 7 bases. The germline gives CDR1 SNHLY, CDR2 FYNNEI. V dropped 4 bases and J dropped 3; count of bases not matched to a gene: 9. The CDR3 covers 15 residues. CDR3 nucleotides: TGTGCCAGCAGTGGTACCACAGGGGCCCACTACGAGCAGTACTTC. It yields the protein CASSGTTGAHYEQYF.